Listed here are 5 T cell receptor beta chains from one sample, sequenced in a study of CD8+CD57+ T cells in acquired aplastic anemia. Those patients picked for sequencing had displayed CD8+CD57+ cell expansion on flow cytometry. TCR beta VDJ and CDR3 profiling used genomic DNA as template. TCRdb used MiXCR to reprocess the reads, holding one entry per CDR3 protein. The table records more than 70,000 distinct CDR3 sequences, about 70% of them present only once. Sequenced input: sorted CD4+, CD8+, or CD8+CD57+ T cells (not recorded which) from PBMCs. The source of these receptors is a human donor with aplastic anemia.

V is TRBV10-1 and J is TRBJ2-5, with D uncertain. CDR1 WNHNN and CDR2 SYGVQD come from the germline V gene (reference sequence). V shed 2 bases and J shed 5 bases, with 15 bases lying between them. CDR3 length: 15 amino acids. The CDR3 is CASSEGAALRETQYF. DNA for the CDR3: TGCGCCAGCAGTGAGGGTGCCGCGCTGAGGGAGACCCAGTACTTC.

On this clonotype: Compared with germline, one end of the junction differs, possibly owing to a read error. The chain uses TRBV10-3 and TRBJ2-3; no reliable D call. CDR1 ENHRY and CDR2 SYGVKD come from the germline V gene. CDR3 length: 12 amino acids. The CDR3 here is CAISESEEKASF. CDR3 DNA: TGTGCCATCAGTGAGTCGGAAGAAAAGGCCTCCTTT.

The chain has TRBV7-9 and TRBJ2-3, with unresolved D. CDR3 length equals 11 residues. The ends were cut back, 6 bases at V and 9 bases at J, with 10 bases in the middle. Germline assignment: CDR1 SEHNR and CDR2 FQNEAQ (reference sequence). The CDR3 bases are TGTGCCAGCAGTCGACTTTTCACGCAGTATTTT. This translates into CASSRLFTQYF.

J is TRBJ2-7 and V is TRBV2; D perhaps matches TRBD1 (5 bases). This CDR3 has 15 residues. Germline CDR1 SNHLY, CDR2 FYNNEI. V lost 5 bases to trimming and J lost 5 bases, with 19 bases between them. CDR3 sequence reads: CASSSLDSLTDEQYF. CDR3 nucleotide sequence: TGTGCCAGCAGTTCACTCGACAGTCTGACTGACGAGCAGTACTTC.

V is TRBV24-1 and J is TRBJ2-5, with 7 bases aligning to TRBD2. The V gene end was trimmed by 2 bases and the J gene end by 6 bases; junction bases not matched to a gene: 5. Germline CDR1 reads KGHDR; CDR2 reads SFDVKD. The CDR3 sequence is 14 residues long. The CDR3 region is CATSDSGGTKTQYF. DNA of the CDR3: TGTGCCACCAGTGATTCGGGGGGTACGAAGACCCAGTACTTC.